This is a list of T cell receptor beta chains from one sample in a study of cytomegalovirus exposure and HLA in healthy donors. The repertoire was sequenced with immunoSEQ multiplex PCR; TCRdb's copy has only in-frame clones and lacks some. The sample contains about 110,000 clones, around 70% of which appear only once. The specimen was PBMCs. Receptor source: a young man in good health and CMV-seropositive. CDR3s include the opening cysteine and the closing phenylalanine or tryptophan. The D gene is left open where the match is weak. Some rows mark clone size as missing; the rest say once, few, many or name a class of expanded clone.

v_gene	j_gene	abundance	d_gene	CDR3aa	CDR3nt
TRBV15	TRBJ2-5	-	-	CATSRGSEETQYF	TGTGCCACCAGCAGAGGCTCAGAAGAGACCCAGTACTTC
TRBV2	TRBJ1-2	-	-	CASSGPQVF	TGTGCCAGCAGTGGGCCTCAGGTCTTC
TRBV7-9	TRBJ2-7	-	TRBD1	CASSPGQGLYEQYF	TGTGCCAGCAGCCCGGGACAGGGGCTCTACGAGCAGTACTTC
TRBV6-5	TRBJ1-2	-	-	CASIGGEGARPGYTF	TGTGCCAGCATAGGGGGGGAGGGCGCGAGGCCCGGCTACACCTTC
TRBV10-3	TRBJ1-2	-	-	CATVDSANYGYTF	TGTGCCACCGTGGACAGCGCAAACTATGGCTACACCTTC
TRBV6-5	TRBJ2-5	-	TRBD2	CATRPRPGGQETQYF	TGTGCCACCAGACCTCGTCCGGGGGGGCAAGAGACCCAGTACTTC
TRBV7-9	TRBJ1-4	few	-	CASSFKLTRPTNEKLFF	TGTGCCAGCAGCTTTAAGCTGACACGACCCACTAATGAAAAACTGTTTTTT
TRBV9	TRBJ2-2	-	TRBD2	CASSVDSGAVTGELFF	TGTGCCAGCAGCGTAGACAGCGGGGCCGTCACCGGGGAGCTGTTTTTT
TRBV9	TRBJ2-7	-	TRBD2	CAGSAFRSGGGEQYF	TGTGCCGGCAGCGCGTTTCGTAGCGGGGGGGGCGAGCAGTACTTC
TRBV20-1	TRBJ2-1	-	-	CSAPSNEQFF	TGCAGTGCTCCATCCAATGAGCAGTTCTTC
TRBV9	TRBJ2-1	-	TRBD2	CASSAGLAPYNEQFF	TGTGCCAGCAGCGCGGGACTAGCCCCCTACAATGAGCAGTTCTTC
TRBV11-3	TRBJ2-2	-	TRBD1	CASSLVYGTGSEDTGELFF	TGTGCCAGCAGCTTAGTATACGGGACAGGGAGTGAAGACACCGGGGAGCTGTTTTTT
TRBV7-2	TRBJ2-1	-	TRBD1	CASSPDRDRAGEQFF	TGTGCCAGCAGCCCGGACCGGGACAGGGCGGGTGAGCAGTTCTTC
TRBV9	TRBJ2-7	-	-	CASSAGGTGPFGEQYF	TGTGCCAGCAGCGCCGGAGGGACTGGCCCATTTGGCGAGCAGTACTTC
TRBV27	TRBJ1-2	-	-	CASSFRQGVGYTF	TGTGCCAGCAGTTTTCGGCAGGGTGTTGGCTACACCTTC
TRBV29-1	TRBJ2-5	-	-	CSVAPGARDTQYF	TGCAGCGTTGCCCCAGGGGCCAGGGACACCCAGTACTTC
TRBV11-2	TRBJ2-7	-	-	CASSLDIGTYEQYF	TGTGCCAGCAGCTTAGATATTGGCACCTACGAGCAGTACTTC
TRBV6-5	TRBJ2-2	few	TRBD2	CASSWGGLAGELFF	TGTGCCAGCAGTTGGGGCGGACTAGCCGGGGAGCTGTTTTTT
TRBV19	TRBJ2-5	-	TRBD2	CASSKVAGGRGQETQYF	TGTGCCAGTAGTAAGGTAGCGGGAGGGAGGGGCCAAGAGACCCAGTACTTC
TRBV11-3	TRBJ2-1	-	-	CASSDKSYNEQFF	TGTGCCAGCAGCGACAAGTCCTACAATGAGCAGTTCTTC
TRBV5-4	TRBJ1-2	-	TRBD1	CASSSDRALDYGYTF	TGTGCCAGCAGTTCCGACAGGGCGCTGGACTATGGCTACACCTTC
TRBV11-2	TRBJ2-2	-	TRBD2	CASSPSRAGPGTGELFF	TGTGCCAGCAGCCCATCCCGAGCGGGACCAGGCACCGGGGAGCTGTTTTTT
TRBV19	TRBJ2-5	-	-	CASSIAKGAGQETQYF	TGTGCCAGTAGTATAGCGAAAGGGGCCGGCCAAGAGACCCAGTACTTC
TRBV28	TRBJ1-2	-	TRBD1	CASILRAGQGRGYTF	TGTGCCAGCATCCTACGAGCGGGACAGGGTCGAGGCTACACCTTC
TRBV10-2	TRBJ2-1	-	TRBD2	CASSEVSGGAYEQFF	TGCGCCAGCAGTGAGGTCAGCGGGGGGGCTTATGAGCAGTTCTTC
TRBV4-2	TRBJ2-2	-	-	CASSQGLETGELFF	TGTGCCAGCAGCCAAGGACTAGAGACCGGGGAGCTGTTTTTT
TRBV7-6	TRBJ2-7	-	TRBD2	CASSLAGGGEQYF	TGTGCCAGCAGCTTAGCGGGCGGGGGGGAGCAGTACTTC
TRBV7-6	TRBJ2-7	-	TRBD2	CASSLTLRGLAGGHEQYF	TGTGCCAGCAGCTTAACTCTTAGGGGGCTAGCGGGGGGGCACGAGCAGTACTTC
TRBV9	TRBJ1-2	-	-	CASSDHRADYGYTF	TGTGCCAGCAGCGATCACAGGGCCGACTATGGCTACACCTTC
TRBV30	TRBJ2-7	-	-	CAWSPRGARYEQYF	TGTGCCTGGAGCCCTCGGGGGGCGCGGTACGAGCAGTACTTC
TRBV27	TRBJ2-5	-	-	CASSSLPYETQYF	TGTGCCAGCAGTTCACTACCCTACGAGACCCAGTACTTC
TRBV9	TRBJ2-1	-	-	CASSVGGHEQFF	TGTGCCAGCAGCGTAGGAGGCCATGAGCAGTTCTTC
TRBV6-1	TRBJ1-2	-	-	CASSPDYGYTF	TGTGCCAGCAGCCCGGACTATGGCTACACCTTC
TRBV2	TRBJ2-4	-	-	CASTRERKAKNIQYF	TGTGCCAGCACTAGGGAGCGAAAGGCCAAAAACATTCAGTACTTC
TRBV7-3	TRBJ1-1	-	-	CASSSQGSITEAFF	TGTGCCAGCAGCTCACAGGGTAGTATCACTGAAGCTTTCTTT
TRBV28	TRBJ2-7	-	-	CASRPDRPNLKQYF	TGTGCCAGCAGGCCTGACAGGCCGAACTTGAAGCAGTACTTC
TRBV2	TRBJ1-1	-	-	CASILSSYTEAFF	TGTGCCAGCATTCTGAGTTCGTACACTGAAGCTTTCTTT
TRBV7-2	TRBJ2-3	-	TRBD2	CASSRGSGGAGSTDTQYF	TGTGCCAGCAGCAGAGGGAGCGGGGGGGCCGGGAGCACAGATACGCAGTATTTT
TRBV27	TRBJ2-1	-	TRBD2	CASTDGSGASYNEQFF	TGTGCCAGCACCGACGGAAGCGGGGCATCCTACAATGAGCAGTTCTTC
TRBV28	TRBJ2-3	once	-	CASSGTRGADTQYF	TGTGCCAGCAGTGGGACCAGGGGGGCAGATACGCAGTATTTT
TRBV5-8	TRBJ2-3	-	TRBD1	CASSSDRGFLTDTQYF	TGTGCCAGCAGCTCGGACAGGGGGTTCCTCACAGATACGCAGTATTTT
TRBV11-3	TRBJ2-2	once	TRBD1	CASSLENRGYTGELFF	TGTGCCAGCAGCTTAGAAAACAGGGGTTACACCGGGGAGCTGTTTTTT
TRBV5-6	TRBJ1-1	-	-	CASSHRERDTEAFF	TGTGCCAGCAGCCACAGGGAAAGGGACACTGAAGCTTTCTTT
TRBV4-1	TRBJ2-5	-	TRBD1	CASSQDLTGGGETQYF	TGCGCCAGCAGCCAGGACTTAACAGGGGGCGGTGAGACCCAGTACTTC
TRBV5-6	TRBJ1-1	-	-	CASSLGTALYAEAFF	TGTGCCAGCAGCTTGGGGACAGCCCTGTACGCTGAAGCTTTCTTT
TRBV5-1	TRBJ2-1	-	-	CASSLGSSSYNEQFF	TGCGCCAGCAGCTTGGGCTCTAGCTCCTACAATGAGCAGTTCTTC
TRBV27	TRBJ2-1	-	-	CASSPSGSSYNEQFF	TGTGCCAGCAGCCCCTCGGGGAGCTCCTACAATGAGCAGTTCTTC
TRBV6-1	TRBJ1-2	-	TRBD1	CASTLGQLNYGYTF	TGTGCCAGCACCCTGGGACAGCTCAACTATGGCTACACCTTC
TRBV5-1	TRBJ1-6	once	TRBD1	CASSLDRGQDSPLHF	TGCGCCAGCAGCTTGGACAGGGGGCAGGATTCACCCCTCCACTTT
TRBV9	TRBJ2-2	-	-	CASSVEAAGELFF	TGTGCCAGCAGCGTAGAAGCGGCCGGGGAGCTGTTTTTT
TRBV5-4	TRBJ1-1	-	TRBD1	CASFYRGNTEAFF	TGTGCCAGTTTTTACAGGGGAAACACTGAAGCTTTCTTT
TRBV7-6	TRBJ2-2	few	TRBD1	CASSRYSGTGALPGELFF	TGTGCCAGCAGCCGTTACTCCGGGACAGGGGCCCTACCCGGGGAGCTGTTTTTT
TRBV4-2	TRBJ2-4	once	-	CASSQDGPNIQYF	TGTGCCAGCAGCCAAGATGGGCCCAACATTCAGTACTTC
TRBV7-9	TRBJ2-1	few	TRBD1	CASSLRGQAPNPSYNEQFF	TGTGCCAGCAGCTTGAGGGGACAGGCCCCAAATCCGTCCTACAATGAGCAGTTCTTC
TRBV5-6	TRBJ2-3	few	TRBD2	CASSLLGGIAGGGTDTQYF	TGTGCCAGCAGCTTATTAGGAGGGATAGCGGGGGGCGGCACAGATACGCAGTATTTT
TRBV6-6	TRBJ1-2	-	-	CVLQAFGYGYTF	TGTGTCCTGCAGGCCTTCGGCTATGGCTACACCTTC
TRBV6-1	TRBJ1-1	-	-	CASSEKVMGLGAFF	TGTGCCAGCAGTGAAAAGGTTATGGGGCTGGGAGCTTTCTTT
TRBV9	TRBJ2-5	-	-	CASSPLPRASEETQYF	TGTGCCAGCAGCCCCCTTCCGCGGGCTAGTGAAGAGACCCAGTACTTC
TRBV5-1	TRBJ2-5	once	-	CASSFQGSVGETQYF	TGCGCCAGCAGCTTCCAGGGGTCTGTGGGGGAGACCCAGTACTTC
TRBV5-6	TRBJ2-3	-	TRBD1	CASSLQTGVDTQYF	TGTGCCAGCAGCTTGCAAACAGGGGTGGATACGCAGTATTTT